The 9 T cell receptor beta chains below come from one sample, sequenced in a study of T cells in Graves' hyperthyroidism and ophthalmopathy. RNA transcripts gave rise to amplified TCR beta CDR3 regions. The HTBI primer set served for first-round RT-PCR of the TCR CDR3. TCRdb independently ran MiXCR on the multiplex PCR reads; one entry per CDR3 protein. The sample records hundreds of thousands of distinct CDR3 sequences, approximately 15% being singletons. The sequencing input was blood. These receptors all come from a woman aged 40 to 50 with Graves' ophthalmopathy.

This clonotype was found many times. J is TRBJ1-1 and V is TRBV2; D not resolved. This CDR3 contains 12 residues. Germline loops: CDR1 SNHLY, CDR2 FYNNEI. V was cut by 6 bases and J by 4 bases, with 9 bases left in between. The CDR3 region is CASRWAGTEAFF. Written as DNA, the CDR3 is TGTGCCAGCAGGTGGGCGGGCACTGAAGCTTTCTTT.

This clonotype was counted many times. The chain's CDR3 is CACLVGGGDIQYF. For the CDR3, the DNA is TGTGCCTGTTTGGTGGGGGGCGGGGACATTCAGTACTTC. The chain uses TRBV30 and TRBJ2-4; D might be TRBD1 or TRBD2, each matching 6 bases. CDR3 size: 13 residues. With 6 bases removed from V and 8 bases from J, the gap between germline ends came to 17 bases. The germline V gene encodes CDR1 GTSNPN and CDR2 SVGIG (reference sequence).

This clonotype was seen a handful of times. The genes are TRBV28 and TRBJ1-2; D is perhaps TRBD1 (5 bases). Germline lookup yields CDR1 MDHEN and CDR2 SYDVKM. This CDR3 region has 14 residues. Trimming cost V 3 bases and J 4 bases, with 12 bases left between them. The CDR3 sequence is CASSFVGGVYGYTF. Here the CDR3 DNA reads TGTGCCAGCAGTTTTGTTGGAGGGGTCTATGGCTACACCTTC.

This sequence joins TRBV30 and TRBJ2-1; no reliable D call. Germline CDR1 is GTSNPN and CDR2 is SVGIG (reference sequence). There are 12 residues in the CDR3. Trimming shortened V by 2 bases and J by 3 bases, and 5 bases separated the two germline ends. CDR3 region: CAWSPRYNEQFF. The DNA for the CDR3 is TGTGCCTGGAGTCCGCGCTACAATGAGCAGTTCTTC.

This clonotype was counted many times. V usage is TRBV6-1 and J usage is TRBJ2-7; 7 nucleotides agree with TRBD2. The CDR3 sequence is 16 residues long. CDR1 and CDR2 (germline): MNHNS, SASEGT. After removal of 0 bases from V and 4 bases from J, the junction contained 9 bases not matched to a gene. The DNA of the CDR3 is TGTGCCAGCAGTGAAGCGGGAGGGCCATTGGAGTACGAGCAGTACTTC. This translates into CASSEAGGPLEYEQYF.

CDR3 sequence: CAISDSLSSYEQYF. In DNA form, the CDR3 reads TGTGCCATCAGTGACTCCTTAAGCTCCTACGAGCAGTACTTC. J is TRBJ2-7 and V is TRBV10-3; D unresolved. This CDR3 is built from 14 residues. V was cut by 3 bases and J by 0 bases, with 9 bases left in between. Germline-derived CDR1 and CDR2 are ENHRY and SYGVKD.

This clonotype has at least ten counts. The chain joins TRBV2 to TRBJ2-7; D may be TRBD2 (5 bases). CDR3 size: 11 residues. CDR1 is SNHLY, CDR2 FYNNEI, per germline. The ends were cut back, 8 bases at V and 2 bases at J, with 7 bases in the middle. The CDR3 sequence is CASAEAYEQYF. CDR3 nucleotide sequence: TGTGCCAGCGCGGAGGCCTACGAGCAGTACTTC.

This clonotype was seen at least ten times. CDR3 in DNA: TGTGCCAGCAGAACTAGCGGGAAGAACACCGGGGAGCTGTTTTTT. Amino acids: CASRTSGKNTGELFF. The rearrangement links TRBV6-1 to TRBJ2-2, with 10 bases matching TRBD2. Germline lookup yields CDR1 MNHNS and CDR2 SASEGT. The CDR3 has 15 residues. The trim removed 6 bases at V and 1 base at J, leaving 2 bases unmatched.

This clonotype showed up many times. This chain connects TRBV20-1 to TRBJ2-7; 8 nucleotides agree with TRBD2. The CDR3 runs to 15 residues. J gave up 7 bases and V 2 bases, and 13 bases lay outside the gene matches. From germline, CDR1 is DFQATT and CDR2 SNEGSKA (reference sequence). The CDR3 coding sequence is TGCAGTGCTAGAAATTTACGGGAGGGCCTCGGTGAGCAGTACTTC. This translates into CSARNLREGLGEQYF.